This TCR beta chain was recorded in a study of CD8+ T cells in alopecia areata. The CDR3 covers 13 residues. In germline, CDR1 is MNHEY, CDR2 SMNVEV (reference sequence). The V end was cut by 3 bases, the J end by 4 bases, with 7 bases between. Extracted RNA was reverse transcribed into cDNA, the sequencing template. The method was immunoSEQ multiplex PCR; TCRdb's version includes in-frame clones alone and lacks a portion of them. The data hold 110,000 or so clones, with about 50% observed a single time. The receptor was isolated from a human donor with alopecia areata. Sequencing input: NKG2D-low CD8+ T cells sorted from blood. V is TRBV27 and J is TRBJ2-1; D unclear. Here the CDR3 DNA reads TGTGCCAGCAGTTTGGCTCCATACAATGAGCAGTTCTTC. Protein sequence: CASSLAPYNEQFF.